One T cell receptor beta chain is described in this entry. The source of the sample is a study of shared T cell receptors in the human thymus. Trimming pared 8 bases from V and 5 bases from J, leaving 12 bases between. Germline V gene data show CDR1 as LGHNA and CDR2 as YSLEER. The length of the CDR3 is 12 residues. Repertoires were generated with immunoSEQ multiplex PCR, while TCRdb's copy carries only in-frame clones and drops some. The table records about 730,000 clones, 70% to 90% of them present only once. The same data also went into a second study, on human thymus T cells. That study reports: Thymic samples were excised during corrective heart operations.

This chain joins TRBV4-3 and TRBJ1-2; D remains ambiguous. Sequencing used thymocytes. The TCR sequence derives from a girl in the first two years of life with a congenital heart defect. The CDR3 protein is CASYGPFYGYTF. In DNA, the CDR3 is TGCGCCAGCTATGGGCCTTTTTATGGCTACACCTTC.